The 14 T cell receptor beta chains below all came from one sample that was sequenced in a study of regulatory T cells in long-lasting Graves disease. The time point is: persistent/refractory GD, antithyroid drugs over 5 years with positive TRAb. PBMC RNA was the source of the TCR library. Building of the TCR beta libraries involved iRepertoire HTBI primers and Arm-PCR of CDR3 regions. TCRdb recomputed calls from the multiplex PCR reads with MiXCR, one row per CDR3 protein. The table shows over 650,000 distinct CDR3 sequences, with around 32% occurring only once. The sample here was peripheral blood mononuclear cells (PBMCs), taken when the disease was refractory, from a patient treated with antithyroid drugs. The source of these receptors is a female donor with Graves disease.

The chain employs TRBV12-3 or TRBV12-4 and TRBJ2-2; D call uncertain. The CDR3 is 13 amino acids. The V end was cut by 5 bases, the J end by 6 bases, with 10 bases between. CDR3 in amino acids: CASSKIYAGELFF. CDR3 coding DNA: TGTGCCAGCAGTAAGATATACGCCGGGGAGCTGTTTTTT.

The chain links TRBV2 to TRBJ2-3, with 10 bases that match TRBD2. Per the germline V gene, CDR1 is SNHLY and CDR2 is FYNNEI. The CDR3 covers 16 residues. V was clipped by 3 bases and J by 1 base; unmatched bases: 4. The CDR3 DNA reads TGTGCCAGCAGTGACCGAGGACTAGCGGGCACAGATACGCAGTATTTT. Protein product: CASSDRGLAGTDTQYF.

The chain couples TRBV20-1 to TRBJ1-4, with a weak D call TRBD1 (5 bases). CDR3 length: 14 amino acids. The germline CDR1 and CDR2 sequences are DFQATT and SNEGSKA (reference sequence). V was trimmed by 0 bases and J by 6 bases, leaving 11 bases between them. In nucleotides, the CDR3 is TGCAGTGCTAGAGAGCAGGGAGGGTATGAAAAACTGTTTTTT. Amino acid sequence: CSAREQGGYEKLFF.

This chain joins TRBV6-9 and TRBJ1-1; D remains unclear. The CDR3 is 14 residues long. Trimming pared 3 bases from V and 0 bases from J, leaving 8 bases between. CDR1 is MNHGY, CDR2 SVAAGI, per germline. The CDR3 bases are TGTGCCAGCAGTTACGGACCGCTGAACACTGAAGCTTTCTTT. Its translation is CASSYGPLNTEAFF.

The genes are TRBV7-8 and TRBJ1-2; 8 bases map to TRBD1. Germline CDR1 and CDR2: SGHVS and FQNEAQ. This CDR3 has 15 residues. After removal of 7 bases from V and 8 bases from J, the junction contained 15 bases not matched to a gene. The CDR3 is CASTTSRDRSGGYTF. The CDR3 region has the DNA TGTGCCAGCACAACGTCTCGGGACAGGAGCGGGGGCTACACCTTC. Filled out from reference TRBV7-8 and TRBJ1-2, the complete variable domain reads GAGVSQSPRYKVAKRGQDVALRCDPISGHVSLFWYQQALGQGPEFLTYFQNEAQLDKSGLPSDRFFAERPEGSVSTLKIQRTQQEDSAVYLCASTTSRDRSGGYTFGSGTRLTVV.

The gene calls are TRBV11-2 and TRBJ2-2; D ambiguous. V lost 5 bases and J lost 5, with 12 bases in between. Per germline, CDR1 SGHAT and CDR2 FQNNGV. CDR3 length: 14 amino acids. CDR3 DNA sequence: TGTGCCAGCAGCGAATATCTTGGGACCGGGGAGCTGTTTTTT. Protein sequence: CASSEYLGTGELFF.

This clonotype was observed once. The gene calls are TRBV19 and TRBJ1-1; D remains unclear. The CDR3 has 16 residues. The V and J ends lost 0 bases and 1 base respectively, with 12 bases between them. Germline V gene sequence: CDR1 LNHDA, CDR2 SQIVND (reference sequence). The CDR3 protein is CASSIEMQAANTEAFF. The CDR3 nucleotides read TGTGCCAGTAGTATAGAGATGCAGGCAGCGAACACTGAAGCTTTCTTT.

The V gene is TRBV5-1, the J gene TRBJ1-1; D possibly corresponds to TRBD1 (5 bases). The length of the CDR3 is 18 residues. From germline, CDR1 is SGHRS and CDR2 YFSETQ. Trimming shortened V by 4 bases and J by 4 bases, and 26 bases separated the two germline ends. For the CDR3, the DNA is TGCGCCAGCAGCACCCCCCTGACAGCACTCCTATCGGGCACTGAAGCTTTCTTT. This encodes CASSTPLTALLSGTEAFF.

This clonotype was observed many times. The V call is TRBV9, the J call TRBJ1-2, with TRBD1 identical over 7 bases. The germline gives CDR1 SGDLS, CDR2 YYNGEE. V was clipped by 4 bases and J by 8 bases; unmatched bases: 11. This CDR3 comprises 14 residues. The CDR3 protein is CASSLSGQALGYTF. The CDR3 bases are TGTGCCAGCAGCCTTAGCGGACAGGCACTAGGCTACACCTTC.

This clonotype came up a few times. The CDR3 loop reads CASSSTDQQGDRGYTF. In DNA, the CDR3 is TGTGCCAGCAGCTCGACCGACCAACAGGGAGATCGTGGCTACACCTTC. V gene TRBV13 combines with J gene TRBJ1-2, with D perhaps matching TRBD1 (6 bases). Germline V gene lookup returns CDR1 PRHDT and CDR2 FYEKMQ (reference sequence). The CDR3 is 16 amino acids. Between the trimmed V and J ends, which lost 4 bases and 7 bases, there was a span of 22 bases. Supplemented by reference TRBV13 and TRBJ1-2, the full variable domain reads AAGVIQSPRHLIKEKRETATLKCYPIPRHDTVYWYQQGPGQDPQFLISFYEKMQSDKGSIPDRFSAQQFSDYHSELNMSSLELGDSALYFCASSSTDQQGDRGYTFGSGTRLTVV.

The chain combines TRBV5-1 with TRBJ1-2; 7 positions agree with TRBD1. CDR1 is SGHRS, CDR2 YFSETQ, per germline. This CDR3 has 14 residues. With 4 bases clipped from V and 4 bases from J, the junction kept 7 bases outside the gene matches. CDR3 nucleotides: TGCGCCAGCAGCCATGGACAGGCAGCCTATGGCTACACCTTC. It is translated as CASSHGQAAYGYTF. The full variable domain, rest sourced from reference TRBV5-1 and TRBJ1-2, is KAGVTQTPRYLIKTRGQQVTLSCSPISGHRSVSWYQQTPGQGLQFLFEYFSETQRNKGNFPGRFSGRQFSNSRSEMNVSTLELGDSALYLCASSHGQAAYGYTFGSGTRLTVV.

The chain recombines TRBV3-1 with TRBJ2-5; D perhaps matches TRBD2 (6 bases). Germline CDR1 reads LGHDT; CDR2 reads YNNKEL (reference sequence). Trimming removed 2 bases at V and 3 bases at J, with 13 bases between. This CDR3 has 15 residues. The CDR3 DNA reads TGTGCCAGCAGCCAAATAGCGGTCCTTAAAGAGACCCAGTACTTC. Protein: CASSQIAVLKETQYF.

This clonotype occurred a few times. The V gene is TRBV3-1, the J gene TRBJ1-2; D unresolved. V lost 5 bases to trimming and J lost 4 bases, with 14 bases between them. This CDR3 is built from 14 residues. The germline V gene encodes CDR1 LGHDT and CDR2 YNNKEL (reference sequence). CDR3 DNA: TGTGCCAGCAGCAACTCGGACTCCCCCTATGGCTACACCTTC. Amino acids: CASSNSDSPYGYTF.

This sequence joins TRBV13 and TRBJ1-1; possible D gene TRBD1, 5 bases. Looked up from germline, CDR1 is PRHDT and CDR2 is FYEKMQ (reference sequence). V lost 5 bases to trimming and J lost 0 bases, with 16 bases between them. This CDR3 comprises 16 residues. The CDR3 DNA sequence: TGTGCCAGCAGCCTCGGCGGGGCGCGAATGAACACTGAAGCTTTCTTT. Amino acid sequence: CASSLGGARMNTEAFF. Variable domain in full (rest from reference TRBV13 and TRBJ1-1): AAGVIQSPRHLIKEKRETATLKCYPIPRHDTVYWYQQGPGQDPQFLISFYEKMQSDKGSIPDRFSAQQFSDYHSELNMSSLELGDSALYFCASSLGGARMNTEAFFGQGTRLTVV.